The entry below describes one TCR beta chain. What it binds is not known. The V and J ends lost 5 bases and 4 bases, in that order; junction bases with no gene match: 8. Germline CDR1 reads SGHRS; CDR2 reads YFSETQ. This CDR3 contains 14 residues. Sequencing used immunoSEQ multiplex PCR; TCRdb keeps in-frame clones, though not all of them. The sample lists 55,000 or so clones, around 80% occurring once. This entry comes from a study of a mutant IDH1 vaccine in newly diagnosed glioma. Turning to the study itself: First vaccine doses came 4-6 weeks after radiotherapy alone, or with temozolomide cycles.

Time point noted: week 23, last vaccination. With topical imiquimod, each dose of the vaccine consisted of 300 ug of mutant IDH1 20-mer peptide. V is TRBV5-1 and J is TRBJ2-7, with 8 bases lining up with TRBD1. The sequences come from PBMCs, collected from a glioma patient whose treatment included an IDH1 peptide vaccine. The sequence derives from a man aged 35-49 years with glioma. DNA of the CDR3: TGCGCCAGCAGATCCGGGACAGGATATTACGAGCAGTACTTC. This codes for CASRSGTGYYEQYF.